These 3 T cell receptor beta chains share one sample of origin, sequenced in a study of shared clonotypes between healthy human individuals. The data were produced by immunoSEQ multiplex PCR, yet TCRdb's version contains in-frame clones alone and is incomplete. Among about 92,000 clones listed, 60% to 75% were seen once. Sequencing was carried out using memory CD8+ T cells sorted from blood. Subset reported: CD45RO+ cells pooled with CCR7-negative TemRA cells. Receptor source: a man in his thirties or forties in good health.

This clone was found many times. The chain combines TRBV25-1 with TRBJ2-7, with 9 bases fitting TRBD1. Trimming at V came to 7 bases and at J to 5 bases, leaving 6 bases not matched to a gene. The CDR3 extends over 13 amino acids. Looked up from germline, CDR1 is MGHDK and CDR2 is SYGVNS. The CDR3 region is CASTPGTGNEQYF. Here the CDR3 DNA reads TGTGCCAGCACCCCCGGGACAGGGAACGAGCAGTACTTC.

Of note for this clone: At one end, the junction sequence differs from germline, possibly due to a read error. The rearrangement joins TRBV29-1 to TRBJ2-3; D is unclear. The germline V gene has CDR1 SQVTM and CDR2 ANQGSEA. This CDR3 is built from 11 residues. Written as DNA, the CDR3 is TGCAGCGTGCCAGGACGGACCCTTTTATCGTTT. Its protein is CSVPGRTLLSF.

The chain is built from TRBV2 and TRBJ2-4; 7 nucleotides match TRBD1. The CDR3 length is 15 residues. Per germline, CDR1 SNHLY and CDR2 FYNNEI. V was clipped by 6 bases and J by 3 bases; unmatched bases: 8. The CDR3: CASSPKPGGKNIQYF. CDR3 bases: TGTGCCAGCAGCCCAAAACCAGGGGGCAAAAACATTCAGTACTTC.